Listed below are T cell receptor beta chains from one sample, sequenced in a study of blood T cell repertoires in COVID-19. The assay was immunoSEQ multiplex PCR, and TCRdb's table has in-frame clones only and misses some. This table holds approximately 230,000 clones, around 88% found once. Material: peripheral blood. The receptors derive from an older man with acute or convalescent COVID-19. Both conserved end residues are trimmed from each CDR3. Clone size appears in some rows only: once, few, many, or a class for an expanded clone.

clone_size v_call cdr3_aa
. TRBV7-8 ASSLANRDNQPQH
once TRBV21-1 ARGGEF
once TRBV6-6 ASSYRGQGNYGYT
. TRBV7-8 ASSLWGTSGTDTQY
. TRBV11-2 ASSLRTSGRSLYEQY
. TRBV2 ASISRRNTHEQY
. TRBV5-1 ASSFAGRDSGNTIY
. TRBV24-1 ATGQGRYGSGDTQY
. TRBV28 ASSTGLAGVYGETQY
. TRBV7-2 ATRGLSGGAYNEQF
. TRBV19 ASSRDREETQY
. TRBV9 ASSLQDRAGTGELF
once TRBV19 ASSGVYQETQY
. TRBV4-3 ASSQGLAEARTGELF
. TRBV5-1 ASSLGQVSSPLH
. TRBV7-2 ASSTSVGEQY
. TRBV7-2 ASSLINSEQF
. TRBV3-1/TRBV3-2 ASSQEVSVGVRSTEAF
. TRBV5-4 ASSLGRGADTQY
. TRBV19 ASRVVSSTGELF
. TRBV19 ASSARQGFSGELF
. TRBV4-1 ASSPTVSYEQY
few TRBV15 ATSGLSTDTQY
. TRBV5-1 ASSRTTQFNSPLH
. TRBV27 ASSLSGTSGRVADTQY
once TRBV12-3/TRBV12-4 ASSRDIRYEQY
. TRBV5-6 ASSLILTGTDTQY
. TRBV27 ASSLTGTAKGYT
. TRBV11-2 ASSSTGVLSYEQY
. TRBV5-4 ASSLLDSPTYEQY
. TRBV11-2 ASSPLSDSKNIQY
. TRBV4-3 ASSQDPGAETEAF
. TRBV28 ASSPHGSLSYEQY
. TRBV5-4 ASSPPEVAGVGDTQY
. TRBV7-2 ASSQRSGDNQPQH
. TRBV28 ASSSRRGNYGYT
. TRBV28 ASRTGGIRYEQY
. TRBV3-1/TRBV3-2 ASSRSREQF
. TRBV7-7 ASSLYAGGSTGELF
. TRBV29-1 SVEDGYRYEQY
. TRBV29-1 SVWDSRNTIY
. TRBV25-1 ASRGGSGANVLT
once TRBV5-1 ASSLAGTGMDGYT
. TRBV7-9 ASGPGDLYQETQY
few TRBV21-1 ASSKEKLKGNTIY
. TRBV5-6 ASSGTSGGSF
. TRBV5-4 ASSVGSAVATYNEQF
. TRBV7-6 ASSLGSQGAGVQY
. TRBV13 ASSLEAGAQETQY
once TRBV4-3 ASSQGLGTGDYEQY